Following are 30 T cell receptor beta chains from one sample sequenced in a study of shared T cell receptors in the human thymus. Sequenced by immunoSEQ multiplex PCR; TCRdb stores in-frame clones only, minus some. The table records under 700,000 clones, roughly 74% of them present only once. This same sample was also part of a study on human thymus T cells.

The sample consisted of thymocytes. The source of these receptors is a boy under three years old with a congenital heart defect.

The J gene is TRBJ2-6, the V gene TRBV19; TRBD1 is a possible D gene (6 bases). CDR3 length: 18 amino acids. V was pared by 5 bases and J by 0 bases, with 17 bases between. CDR1 is LNHDA, CDR2 SQIVND, per germline (reference sequence). Here the CDR3 DNA reads TGTGCCAGTAGTGCCCAAGGACAGCCAAGCTCTGGGGCCAACGTCCTGACTTTC. Its protein product is CASSAQGQPSSGANVLTF.

This clone appeared a few times. The V and J genes are TRBV6-1 and TRBJ1-3, with D hard to call. Per germline, CDR1 MNHNS and CDR2 SASEGT. CDR3 length equals 16 residues. Trimming removed 4 bases from V and 0 bases from J, with 13 bases in between. CDR3 amino acids: CASSGSIRRSGNTIYF. CDR3 DNA: TGTGCCAGCAGTGGATCTATCAGGCGCTCTGGAAACACCATATATTTT.

CDR3 region: CASSASTGAVTEAFF. Written as DNA, the CDR3 is TGTGCCAGCAGTGCAAGCACAGGGGCGGTCACTGAAGCTTTCTTT. This chain connects TRBV27 to TRBJ1-1; 7 nucleotides agree with TRBD1. The V and J ends lost 5 bases and 4 bases, in that order; junction bases with no gene match: 10. Germline CDR1 reads MNHEY; CDR2 reads SMNVEV (reference sequence). The CDR3 length is 15 residues.

The V call is TRBV25-1, the J call TRBJ2-3; maybe TRBD2 (5 bases). V was trimmed by 1 base and J by 1 base, leaving 12 bases between them. Germline V gives CDR1 MGHDK, CDR2 SYGVNS. This CDR3 has 16 residues. The CDR3: CASSESDGSGTDTQYF. The CDR3 DNA sequence: TGTGCCAGCAGTGAATCGGATGGTAGCGGCACAGATACGCAGTATTTT.

This chain joins TRBV7-9 and TRBJ1-1, with 7 bases that match TRBD1. Germline V gene sequence: CDR1 SEHNR, CDR2 FQNEAQ (reference sequence). This CDR3 has 15 amino acids. Trimming took 5 bases from V and 1 from J; bases not matched to a gene: 7. CDR3 sequence: CASSPDDRENTEAFF. The CDR3 DNA reads as TGTGCCAGCAGCCCGGACGACAGGGAGAACACTGAAGCTTTCTTT.

The chain links TRBV5-4 to TRBJ1-1; tentatively, D is TRBD1 (5 bases). CDR1 and CDR2 (germline): SGHNT, YYREEE (reference sequence). Trimming stripped 7 bases from V and 5 bases from J, with 15 bases between. The CDR3 has 13 amino acids. Here the CDR3 reads CASHVPGITEAFF. Here the CDR3 DNA reads TGTGCCAGCCACGTTCCAGGGATAACTGAAGCTTTCTTT.

This clone has just a few counts. The chain is built from TRBV7-8 and TRBJ1-4; D gene unclear. The V gene lost 4 bases and the J gene lost 7 bases, with 10 bases spanning the gap. Germline CDR1 is SGHVS and CDR2 is FQNEAQ. This CDR3 has 13 residues. In DNA form, the CDR3 reads TGTGCCAGCAGCTCCGAGCCGGGTGAAAAACTGTTTTTT. This sequence encodes CASSSEPGEKLFF.

The chain recombines TRBV4-3 with TRBJ2-1, with TRBD2 matching over 12 bases. Germline V gene sequence: CDR1 LGHNA, CDR2 YSLEER. V lost 3 bases and J lost 5; bases outside the gene matches: 5. CDR3 length: 16 residues. In DNA, the CDR3 is TGCGCCAGCAGCCAGGAACTAGCGGGAGGAAACAATGAGCAGTTCTTC. This gives the protein CASSQELAGGNNEQFF.

The CDR3 nucleotides are TGTGCCAGCAGCTTAGGTAACGGCTCCTACGAGCAGTACTTC. Translation: CASSLGNGSYEQYF. The genes are TRBV13 and TRBJ2-7, with D unresolved. V was shortened by 0 bases and J by 0 bases, with 6 bases between the two germline ends. The length of the CDR3 is 14 residues. Germline V gene sequence: CDR1 PRHDT, CDR2 FYEKMQ (reference sequence).

The chain uses TRBV7-9 and TRBJ2-1; D is uncertain. V lost 1 base and J 15 bases, leaving 16 bases between the germline ends. The CDR3 consists of 13 residues. Germline lookup yields CDR1 SEHNR and CDR2 FQNEAQ (reference sequence). CDR3 coding DNA: TGTGCCAGCAGCTTAGTTGGCGGAGAAGGTGGGTTCTTC. It specifies CASSLVGGEGGFF.

The count of this clone is one. The chain joins TRBV5-1 to TRBJ1-2, with 7 bases fitting TRBD1. J lost 6 bases, V lost 0 bases, and 20 bases had no gene match. There are 19 residues in the CDR3. The germline gives CDR1 SGHRS, CDR2 YFSETQ. The CDR3 reads CASSLGGPGQSQPWDGYTF. The CDR3 DNA sequence: TGCGCCAGCAGCTTGGGGGGGCCGGGACAGTCGCAACCCTGGGATGGCTACACCTTC.

The V gene is TRBV6-6, the J gene TRBJ1-3; a weak D match, TRBD1 (5 bases). The V gene lost 6 bases and the J gene lost 0 bases, with 6 bases spanning the gap. Per the germline V gene, CDR1 is MNHNY and CDR2 is SVGAGI (reference sequence). The CDR3 has 13 amino acids. The CDR3, as DNA: TGTGCCAGCAGCAGGGACTCTGGAAACACCATATATTTT. As protein: CASSRDSGNTIYF.

The chain couples TRBV25-1 to TRBJ1-1; D not resolved. CDR3 size: 11 residues. From germline, CDR1 is MGHDK and CDR2 SYGVNS. Trimming left V 8 bases short and J 6 bases short, with 10 bases between. As DNA, the CDR3 is TGTGCCAGCGGGCGACATCCTGAAGCTTTCTTT. Encoded protein: CASGRHPEAFF. Drawing the rest from reference TRBV25-1 and TRBJ1-1, the complete variable domain is EADIYQTPRYLVIGTGKKITLECSQTMGHDKMYWYQQDPGMELHLIHYSYGVNSTEKGDLSSESTVSRIRTEHFPLTLESARPSHTSQYLCASGRHPEAFFGQGTRLTVV.

The count of this clone is one. The rearrangement uses TRBV25-1 and TRBJ2-7; D unresolved. The V end lost 6 bases, the J end lost 3 bases, and 6 bases lay between the germline ends. Germline CDR1 and CDR2: MGHDK and SYGVNS. CDR3 size: 11 residues. CDR3 region: CASSPGYEQYF. The CDR3 coding sequence is TGTGCCAGCAGCCCCGGCTACGAGCAGTACTTC.

The rearrangement uses TRBV18 and TRBJ2-7; TRBD2 matches at 11 bases. V trimming: 3 bases; J trimming: 2 bases; junction bases outside the gene matches: 6. CDR3 length: 16 amino acids. Germline CDR1 reads KGHSH; CDR2 reads LQKENI. CDR3: CASSPVAGGVPYEQYF. As DNA, the CDR3 is TGTGCCAGCTCACCCGTAGCGGGAGGGGTGCCCTACGAGCAGTACTTC.

This clone was seen only a few times. This sequence joins TRBV27 and TRBJ1-2; 9 nucleotides match TRBD1. The CDR3 loop spans 14 amino acids. Losses at the gene ends were 5 bases for V and 5 bases for J; bases not matched to a gene: 6. Germline loops: CDR1 MNHEY, CDR2 SMNVEV (reference sequence). In DNA, the CDR3 is TGTGCCAGCAGTCAAGGGACAGGGCCATATGGCTACACCTTC. Protein sequence: CASSQGTGPYGYTF.

The DNA for the CDR3 is TGTGCCAGCAGCTTAACGGACAGGGCTTTGAACGAGCAGTACTTC. It encodes CASSLTDRALNEQYF. The rearrangement joins TRBV7-3 to TRBJ2-7, with 8 bases aligning to TRBD1. V shed 0 bases and J 5 bases; nucleotides not matched to a gene: 6. Germline V gene data show CDR1 as SGHTA and CDR2 as FQGTGA. This CDR3 is built from 15 residues.

This chain joins TRBV4-3 and TRBJ2-7, with 12 bases fitting TRBD2. The CDR3 spans 19 residues. V lost 1 base, J lost 2 bases, and 12 bases stayed unmatched. Looked up from germline, CDR1 is LGHNA and CDR2 is YSLEER. The CDR3 sequence: CASSQVLGLAGPLTYEQYF. DNA for the CDR3: TGCGCCAGCAGCCAAGTTCTCGGACTAGCGGGGCCTCTCACCTACGAGCAGTACTTC.

Here the CDR3 reads CASGGDGYNEQFF. In DNA, the CDR3 is TGTGCTAGTGGTGGAGACGGGTACAATGAGCAGTTCTTC. This chain joins TRBV12-5 and TRBJ2-1, with D hard to call. The length of the CDR3 is 13 residues. The V and J ends lost 5 bases and 4 bases respectively, with 9 bases between them. Germline V gene data show CDR1 as LGHNT and CDR2 as FRNRAP.

Only one count was recorded for this clone. J is TRBJ2-5 and V is TRBV7-3; no definite D call. CDR1 is SGHTA, CDR2 FQGTGA, per germline. The CDR3 is 13 amino acids. Trimming took 3 bases from V and 3 from J, leaving 8 bases between them. CDR3 DNA sequence: TGTGCCAGCAGCTTGGTAGCTGAAGAGACCCAGTACTTC. The encoded protein is CASSLVAEETQYF.

This clone has just one count. The chain uses TRBV28 and TRBJ1-5; D is unresolved. Looked up from germline, CDR1 is MDHEN and CDR2 is SYDVKM. With 0 bases removed from V and 6 bases from J, the gap between germline ends came to 15 bases. The CDR3 extends over 16 amino acids. DNA of the CDR3: TGTGCCAGCAGTTTATGCGGCAGGCCAATCGGTCAGCCCCAGCATTTT. Its protein product is CASSLCGRPIGQPQHF.

The chain couples TRBV4-3 to TRBJ2-3; D is perhaps TRBD1 (6 bases). Germline assignment: CDR1 LGHNA and CDR2 YSLEER. The CDR3 runs to 15 residues. Between the trimmed V and J ends, which lost 3 bases and 3 bases, there was a span of 13 bases. DNA for the CDR3: TGCGCCAGCAGCCAGCTAACAGGGCGGACAGATACGCAGTATTTT. This codes for CASSQLTGRTDTQYF.

The CDR3 protein is CASSPKWPQGGTDTQYF. CDR3 DNA: TGCGCCAGCAGCCCTAAATGGCCCCAGGGGGGCACAGATACGCAGTATTTT. The gene calls are TRBV5-1 and TRBJ2-3, with TRBD1 matching over 7 bases. With 4 bases clipped from V and 1 base from J, the junction kept 12 bases outside the gene matches. Germline loops: CDR1 SGHRS, CDR2 YFSETQ. The CDR3 consists of 17 residues. Looking up the rest from reference TRBV5-1 and TRBJ2-3 gives the full variable domain: KAGVTQTPRYLIKTRGQQVTLSCSPISGHRSVSWYQQTPGQGLQFLFEYFSETQRNKGNFPGRFSGRQFSNSRSEMNVSTLELGDSALYLCASSPKWPQGGTDTQYFGPGTRLTVL.

V gene TRBV12-5 combines with J gene TRBJ2-1; 10 bases map to TRBD2. This CDR3 spans 17 amino acids. V shed 7 bases and J 2 bases; nucleotides not matched to a gene: 11. Germline V gives CDR1 LGHNT, CDR2 FRNRAP. Written as DNA, the CDR3 is TGTGCTAGTGACTTGGGGACTAGCGAACCGCCCTACAATGAGCAGTTCTTC. This encodes CASDLGTSEPPYNEQFF.

In its sample, this clone was seen a few times. The chain is built from TRBV7-9 and TRBJ2-7; 8 positions agree with TRBD1. CDR1 is SEHNR, CDR2 FQNEAQ, per germline (reference sequence). The CDR3 extends over 14 amino acids. V lost 6 bases and J lost 0; bases outside the gene matches: 4. In DNA form, the CDR3 reads TGTGCCAGCAGTCAGGACAGGGCCTCCTACGAGCAGTACTTC. It codes for CASSQDRASYEQYF.

This rearrangement joins TRBV4-1 to TRBJ1-4; no clear D gene. Trimming took 1 base from V and 8 from J, leaving 14 bases between them. From germline, CDR1 is MGHRA and CDR2 YSYEKL. The CDR3 has 15 amino acids. The CDR3 nucleotides read TGCGCCAGCAGCCAAGTCTTATCGGGGAGCGAAAAACTGTTTTTT. It encodes CASSQVLSGSEKLFF.

This chain links TRBV28 with TRBJ2-7, with 8 nucleotides matching TRBD2. J gave up 6 bases and V 5 bases, and 9 bases lay outside the gene matches. Germline V gene data show CDR1 as MDHEN and CDR2 as SYDVKM. CDR3 length: 14 residues. This chain's CDR3 is CASSAPGTRAEQYF. The CDR3 region has the DNA TGTGCCAGCAGTGCCCCCGGGACTAGGGCCGAGCAGTACTTC.

This sequence joins TRBV6-5 and TRBJ2-7; 9 bases are a match to TRBD2. Germline CDR1 MNHEY, CDR2 SVGAGI. V lost 0 bases to trimming and J lost 6 bases; unmatched junction nucleotides: 3. The CDR3 extends over 14 amino acids. CDR3 nucleotide sequence: TGTGCCAGCAGTTACTCAGGACTAGCGTCCGAGCAGTACTTC. As protein: CASSYSGLASEQYF.

V and J are TRBV9 and TRBJ2-3, with TRBD2 matching 7 bases. The germline V gene has CDR1 SGDLS and CDR2 YYNGEE. CDR3 length equals 14 residues. V was clipped by 3 bases and J by 5 bases; unmatched bases: 6. The CDR3 reads CASSDGLVVDTQYF. In DNA, the CDR3 is TGTGCCAGCAGCGATGGACTAGTAGTAGATACGCAGTATTTT.

The CDR3 sequence is CALAGTGPYEQYF. The DNA of the CDR3 is TGTGCCTTAGCCGGGACAGGGCCCTACGAGCAGTACTTC. The rearrangement joins TRBV30 to TRBJ2-7; TRBD1 matches at 9 bases. This CDR3 contains 13 residues. CDR1 is GTSNPN and CDR2 is SVGIG in the germline V gene (reference sequence). Losses at the gene ends were 7 bases for V and 2 bases for J; bases not matched to a gene: 6.